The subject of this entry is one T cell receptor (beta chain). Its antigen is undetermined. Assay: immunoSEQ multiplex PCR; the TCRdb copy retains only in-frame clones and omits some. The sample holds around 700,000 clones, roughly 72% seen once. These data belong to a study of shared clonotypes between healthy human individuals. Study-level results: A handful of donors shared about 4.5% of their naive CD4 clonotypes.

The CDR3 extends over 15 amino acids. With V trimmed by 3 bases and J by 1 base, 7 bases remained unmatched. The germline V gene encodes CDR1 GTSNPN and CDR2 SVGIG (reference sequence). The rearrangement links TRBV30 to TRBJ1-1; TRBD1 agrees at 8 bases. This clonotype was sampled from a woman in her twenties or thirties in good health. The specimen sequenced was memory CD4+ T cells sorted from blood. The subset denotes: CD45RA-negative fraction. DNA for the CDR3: TGTGCCTGGAGGAGACAGGGGACAACGAACACTGAAGCTTTCTTT. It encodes CAWRRQGTTNTEAFF.